The entry below gives a single T cell receptor (beta chain) sequence along with its context. The sample belongs to a study of blood T cell repertoires in COVID-19. Overall study context: The United States, Italy and Spain were the sources of the acute and convalescent COVID-19 samples.

Original processing methods: Researchers report that nucleated cell counts were estimated from reference gene primer amplification. Method: immunoSEQ multiplex PCR; TCRdb's copy keeps in-frame clones and lacks some. V, J and clone size derive from that table, while D and trimming were established from the DNA sequence. The table includes approximately 300,000 clones, 65% to 85% detected once. Germline CDR1 is SGHAT and CDR2 is FQNNGV. This CDR3 comprises 18 residues. With V trimmed by 2 bases and J by 6 bases, 11 bases remained unmatched. This chain joins TRBV11-2 and TRBJ2-2; 11 bases line up with TRBD2. The sequenced sample was peripheral blood. This clonotype originated in a woman between 50 and 59 years old with acute or convalescent COVID-19. The CDR3 nucleotides read TGTGCCAGCAGCTTATTTAGTTTGACTAGCGGGAATGCCGGGGAGCTGTTTTTT. Translated, it gives CASSLFSLTSGNAGELFF.